The 8 T cell receptor beta chains below were found in one sample sequenced in a study of shared T cell receptors in the human thymus (dated by TCRdb to 2020 to 2022). Library creation used the immunoSEQ multiplex PCR assay. TCRdb obtained this table from immuneACCESS and retained in-frame rearrangements with V and J assigned. These tables miss some clones; where compared with another copy, unresolved V genes account for less than half of the shortfall, and the remainder is unexplained. Counted in this sample were 720,000 or so clones; approximately 83% of them appeared once. The top ten clonotypes cover around 0.01% of the sample. The same data also went into a second study, on human thymus T cells.

Specimen: thymocytes. The receptors come from a girl in the first two years of life with a congenital heart defect. Donor details come from another sample of the same person, matched by shared clones.

The chain employs TRBV14 and TRBJ2-3, with D perhaps matching TRBD2 (6 bases). The CDR3 spans 15 residues. Trimming removed 1 base at V and 2 bases at J, with 10 bases between. Germline assignment: CDR1 SGHDN and CDR2 FVKESK. The CDR3 coding sequence is TGTGCCAGCAGCCAAGTCCCGGGAGACACAGATACGCAGTATTTT. Residues: CASSQVPGDTDTQYF.

The rearrangement joins TRBV9 to TRBJ2-3; 13 bases match TRBD2. V lost 0 bases and J lost 6; bases outside the gene matches: 10. From germline, CDR1 is SGDLS and CDR2 YYNGEE. CDR3 size: 18 residues. The CDR3 loop is CASSVDGTSGGERDTQYF. The CDR3, as DNA: TGTGCCAGCAGCGTAGACGGTACTAGCGGGGGGGAGAGGGATACGCAGTATTTT.

CDR3 loop: CASSGPERIVGELFF. The CDR3 region has the DNA TGTGCCAGTAGCGGCCCAGAGAGAATCGTCGGGGAGCTGTTTTTT. The V and J genes are TRBV27 and TRBJ2-2; D perhaps matches TRBD2 (6 bases). The germline V gene has CDR1 MNHEY and CDR2 SMNVEV (reference sequence). Between the trimmed V and J ends, which lost 9 bases and 7 bases, there was a span of 21 bases. The CDR3 loop spans 15 amino acids.

This clone was recorded once. V usage is TRBV18 and J usage is TRBJ1-1; 9 bases agree with TRBD1. Germline V gives CDR1 KGHSH, CDR2 LQKENI. V was clipped by 1 base and J by 5 bases; unmatched bases: 8. This CDR3 comprises 16 residues. As DNA, the CDR3 is TGTGCCAGCTCACCACAGGGGACAGGGCAGCGTACTGAAGCTTTCTTT. Encoded protein: CASSPQGTGQRTEAFF.

The gene calls are TRBV19 and TRBJ1-2; 8 bases align to TRBD1. Trimming at V came to 8 bases and at J to 7 bases, leaving 3 bases not matched to a gene. CDR3 size: 11 residues. Germline loops: CDR1 LNHDA, CDR2 SQIVND (reference sequence). The CDR3 protein is CASDRGGGYTF. As DNA, the CDR3 is TGTGCCAGTGACAGGGGTGGTGGCTACACCTTC.

The gene calls are TRBV28 and TRBJ1-1; D might be TRBD1 (5 bases). V was clipped by 3 bases and J by 4 bases, with 21 bases between them. Germline loops: CDR1 MDHEN, CDR2 SYDVKM. CDR3 length: 17 amino acids. CDR3 amino acids: CASSLGQEERRGTEAFF. The CDR3 region has the DNA TGTGCCAGCAGTTTGGGCCAGGAGGAGAGGAGGGGCACTGAAGCTTTCTTT.

The chain uses TRBV15 and TRBJ1-5, with D unclear. Germline V gene lookup returns CDR1 LNHNV and CDR2 YYDKDF (reference sequence). The CDR3 contains 14 residues. V was pared by 4 bases and J by 2 bases, with 9 bases between. CDR3 sequence: CATSTVVGNQPQHF. CDR3 sequence (DNA): TGTGCCACCAGCACGGTTGTTGGCAATCAGCCCCAGCATTTT.

This clone was found once. The rearrangement uses TRBV23-1 and TRBJ1-2, with D unclear. TRBV23-1 belongs to the ORF category, with a function that is uncertain. CDR3 size: 14 residues. V lost 2 bases and J lost 4, with 11 bases in between. CDR3 region: CASSQVKDSYGYTF. The CDR3 bases are TGCGCCAGCAGTCAAGTTAAGGACTCCTATGGCTACACCTTC.